This passage covers 30 T cell receptor beta chains from one sample sequenced in a study of CD8+CD57+ T cells in acquired aplastic anemia. Genomic DNA templated the TCR beta VDJ and CDR3 profiling. TCRdb reprocessed the reads with MiXCR, giving one entry per CDR3 protein. This table has 200,000 to 250,000 distinct CDR3 sequences, around 32% appearing once. Source material: sorted CD4+, CD8+, or CD8+CD57+ T cells (not recorded which) from PBMCs. These TCRs come from a human donor in good health, serving as a control.

This clonotype showed up many times. The V gene is TRBV24-1, the J gene TRBJ1-5; D unclear. CDR1 is KGHDR and CDR2 is SFDVKD in the germline V gene. Trimming took off 2 bases at V and 2 bases at J, with 6 bases between the two ends. The CDR3 spans 14 residues. The CDR3 bases are TGTGCCACCAGTGATTGGGGTGGCAATCAGCCCCAGCATTTT. Translated: CATSDWGGNQPQHF.

Comments on this clonotype: One base away lies a much larger clone, so this may be a sequencing read error. The chain joins TRBV6-1 to TRBJ1-2; 7 bases map to TRBD1. The length of the CDR3 is 16 residues. The germline CDR1 and CDR2 sequences are MNHNS and SASEGT. CDR3 sequence: CASGKMGQPQSYGHTF. CDR3 in DNA: TGTGCCAGCGGGAAAATGGGACAGCCCCAATCCTATGGCCACACCTTC.

V usage is TRBV20-1 and J usage is TRBJ2-7; 11 bases agree with TRBD2. V was pared by 3 bases and J by 9 bases, with 10 bases of the junction left unmatched. This CDR3 is built from 14 residues. Germline V CDR1 and CDR2: DFQATT, SNEGSKA (reference sequence). The CDR3 sequence is CSASPLAGGPGQYF. For the CDR3, the DNA is TGCAGTGCTAGTCCGTTAGCGGGGGGGCCGGGGCAGTACTTC.

This clonotype was observed at least ten times. This chain uses TRBV20-1 with TRBJ2-1; TRBD2 aligns across 13 bases. CDR3 length equals 14 residues. In germline, CDR1 is DFQATT, CDR2 SNEGSKA (reference sequence). The V gene end was trimmed by 5 bases and the J gene end by 9 bases; junction bases not matched to a gene: 7. The CDR3 sequence is CSAQTSGRRSEQFF. Here the CDR3 DNA reads TGCAGTGCTCAGACTAGCGGGAGGCGTAGTGAGCAGTTCTTC.

In this sample, this clonotype turned up many times. This chain connects TRBV6-5 to TRBJ1-3; D perhaps matches TRBD1 (5 bases). CDR1 and CDR2 (germline): MNHEY, SVGAGI. V was trimmed by 0 bases and J by 8 bases, leaving 11 bases between them. The CDR3 contains 14 residues. The CDR3 spells CASSYSIRAHTIYF. Written as DNA, the CDR3 is TGTGCCAGCAGTTACTCGATCAGGGCGCACACCATATATTTT.

This clonotype has at least ten counts. The V call is TRBV7-2, the J call TRBJ1-5; a weak D match, TRBD1 (5 bases). The CDR3 covers 15 residues. Trimming pared 5 bases from V and 4 bases from J, leaving 15 bases between. The germline gives CDR1 SGHTA, CDR2 FQGNSA. CDR3 sequence reads: CASSVGPRLNQPQHF. In nucleotides, the CDR3 is TGTGCCAGCAGCGTGGGACCGAGATTAAATCAGCCCCAGCATTTT.

This clonotype appeared many times. The chain recombines TRBV20-1 with TRBJ2-3, with 13 nucleotides matching TRBD2. Trimming took 5 bases from V and 1 from J; bases not matched to a gene: 0. This CDR3 has 14 amino acids. Germline CDR1 is DFQATT and CDR2 is SNEGSKA (reference sequence). The CDR3 DNA sequence: TGCAGTGCTGGACTAGCGGGGGGCACAGATACGCAGTATTTT. It encodes CSAGLAGGTDTQYF.

This clonotype occurred once. The V call is TRBV29-1, the J call TRBJ1-2; 7 bases line up with TRBD1. The CDR3 is made up of 11 amino acids. The germline gives CDR1 SQVTM, CDR2 ANQGSEA. Trimming removed 6 bases from V and 8 bases from J; junction bases left unmatched: 6. CDR3 residues: CSVLTGEGYTF. CDR3 DNA sequence: TGCAGCGTGCTAACAGGGGAAGGCTACACCTTC.

This clonotype was picked up a small number of times. This chain uses TRBV7-9 with TRBJ2-5, with TRBD2 matching over 7 bases. After removal of 8 bases from V and 5 bases from J, the junction contained 8 bases not matched to a gene. Germline V gene data show CDR1 as SEHNR and CDR2 as FQNEAQ (reference sequence). The CDR3 contains 13 residues. CDR3 nucleotides: TGTGCCAGCGGGAATAGCGGGTGGGAGACCCAGTACTTC. As protein: CASGNSGWETQYF.

V gene TRBV7-9 combines with J gene TRBJ1-2, with 9 bases fitting TRBD1. Germline values: CDR1 SEHNR, CDR2 FQNEAQ (reference sequence). The CDR3 is 15 amino acids. Trimming took 5 bases from V and 6 from J; bases not matched to a gene: 10. DNA of the CDR3: TGTGCCAGCAGCGGGTTCGGGACAGGGTTTGATGGCTACACCTTC. This translates into CASSGFGTGFDGYTF.

The sample holds many counts of this clonotype. The CDR3 loop is CSARETSGIGQFF. CDR3 sequence (DNA): TGCAGTGCTAGAGAGACTAGCGGGATTGGACAGTTCTTC. This chain connects TRBV20-1 to TRBJ2-1; 11 nucleotides agree with TRBD2. CDR3 length equals 13 residues. The V gene's germline CDR1 is DFQATT and CDR2 SNEGSKA (reference sequence). After removal of 0 bases from V and 13 bases from J, the junction contained 5 bases not matched to a gene.

V usage is TRBV13 and J usage is TRBJ2-7; the D gene could be TRBD1 or TRBD2 (6 bases each). The CDR3 spans 16 residues. Trimming removed 1 base at V and 5 bases at J, with 18 bases between. Germline lookup yields CDR1 PRHDT and CDR2 FYEKMQ (reference sequence). CDR3: CASSLAFRGRVNEQYF. The CDR3 DNA reads TGTGCCAGCAGCTTAGCGTTCCGGGGGCGTGTGAACGAGCAGTACTTC.

This clonotype was detected a few times. The CDR3 region is CSVPVGAGRSYEQYF. The CDR3 region has the DNA TGCAGTGTCCCCGTGGGGGCGGGGCGTTCCTACGAGCAGTACTTC. V gene TRBV20-1 combines with J gene TRBJ2-7; either TRBD1 or TRBD2 may supply D (6 bases each). This CDR3 is 15 amino acids long. V lost 7 bases and J lost 1, with 20 bases in between. Germline-derived CDR1 and CDR2 are DFQATT and SNEGSKA (reference sequence).

With regard to this clonotype: A single base separates this from a much larger clone, so it may be a read error. Here the CDR3 omits its conserved ending phenylalanine or tryptophan, so a read error is the likely source. CDR3 amino acids: CASSQDPGTAIPPQHL. As DNA, the CDR3 is TGTGCCAGCAGCCAAGACCCCGGGACAGCGATTCCGCCCCAGCATCTT. The gene calls are TRBV4-1 and TRBJ1-5, with 7 nucleotides matching TRBD1. The germline V gene has CDR1 MGHRA and CDR2 YSYEKL. This CDR3 spans 16 amino acids.

The chain uses TRBV3-1 and TRBJ2-2; TRBD2 is a possible D gene (7 bases). The V gene lost 4 bases and the J gene lost 3 bases, with 15 bases spanning the gap. The CDR3 is made up of 16 amino acids. Germline CDR1 reads LGHDT; CDR2 reads YNNKEL (reference sequence). In DNA form, the CDR3 reads TGTGCCAGCAGCCTTGATTGGGGGGGCCACACCGGGGAGCTGTTTTTT. Its translation is CASSLDWGGHTGELFF.

This chain joins TRBV2 and TRBJ2-7; D is perhaps TRBD2 (6 bases). The CDR3 is made up of 10 amino acids. Germline assignment: CDR1 SNHLY and CDR2 FYNNEI. CDR3 coding DNA: TGTGCTCTATATCGGGGGGAGCAGTACTTC. It is translated as CALYRGEQYF.

Ten or more counts support this clonotype. This chain connects TRBV5-1 to TRBJ1-1; D remains unclear. Trimming removed 2 bases at V and 2 bases at J, with 13 bases between. The CDR3 has 15 residues. Germline lookup yields CDR1 SGHRS and CDR2 YFSETQ. DNA of the CDR3: TGCGCCAGCAGCTTACCTCCGAGTGGAAACACTGAAGCTTTCTTT. Encoded protein: CASSLPPSGNTEAFF.

This clonotype was observed at least ten times. The V and J genes are TRBV2 and TRBJ1-5; no clear D gene. Germline lookup yields CDR1 SNHLY and CDR2 FYNNEI. Trimming removed 8 bases from V and 0 bases from J, with 14 bases in between. This CDR3 is 15 amino acids long. CDR3 amino acids: CASQQRPYSNQPQHF. DNA of the CDR3: TGTGCCAGCCAACAGCGCCCGTATAGCAATCAGCCCCAGCATTTT.

This clonotype appeared a single time. As the CDR3 is not closed by the conserved phenylalanine or tryptophan, this likely results from a read error. V usage is TRBV5-4 and J usage is TRBJ2-1; 9 positions match TRBD1. Germline V gene data show CDR1 as SGHNT and CDR2 as YYREEE (reference sequence). The CDR3 sequence is 15 residues long. V shed 3 bases, J shed 9 bases, and the junction held 10 bases outside the gene matches. This chain's CDR3 is CASSSGTGQYGEQFL. The CDR3 DNA sequence: TGTGCCAGCAGCTCCGGGACAGGGCAGTATGGTGAGCAGTTCCTC.

Details on this clonotype: Since a much larger clone is just one base distant, this may be a read error. This chain connects TRBV20-1 to TRBJ1-5; unclear D gene. The length of the CDR3 is 14 residues. Per the germline V gene, CDR1 is DFQATT and CDR2 is SNEGSKA (reference sequence). CDR3 residues: CSAPSETSYQPQHF. The CDR3, as DNA: TGCAGTGCTCCCTCGGAAACTAGCTATCAGCCCCAGCATTTT.

This clonotype was counted many times. The V gene is TRBV15, the J gene TRBJ1-2, with D possibly being TRBD1 (6 bases). Germline values: CDR1 LNHNV, CDR2 YYDKDF (reference sequence). The CDR3 contains 16 residues. V lost 1 base to trimming and J lost 1 base, with 13 bases between them. CDR3 DNA sequence: TGTGCCACCAGCAGAGTCTTCGGACAGCTTAACTATGGCTACACCTTC. Its protein is CATSRVFGQLNYGYTF.

This clonotype was seen repeatedly, ten times or more. The chain recombines TRBV20-1 with TRBJ1-6; possible D gene TRBD1, 5 bases. Germline CDR1 reads DFQATT; CDR2 reads SNEGSKA (reference sequence). Trimming removed 4 bases at V and 8 bases at J, with 18 bases between. The CDR3 is 15 residues long. CDR3 sequence (DNA): TGCAGTGCTACTACCACGACAGAGAGGTATTCACCCCTCCACTTT. The encoded protein is CSATTTTERYSPLHF.

This clonotype was counted ten times or more. The chain links TRBV19 to TRBJ1-5; no clear D gene. Germline V gene sequence: CDR1 LNHDA, CDR2 SQIVND (reference sequence). V dropped 6 bases and J dropped 4 bases, with 13 bases sitting between them. This CDR3 contains 14 residues. In nucleotides, the CDR3 is TGTGCCAGTAGGACCCGGACGGGAAATCAGCCCCAGCATTTT. Protein sequence: CASRTRTGNQPQHF.

V is TRBV7-3 and J is TRBJ2-2; D may match TRBD1 or TRBD2 (5 bases each). The CDR3 spans 14 residues. Germline CDR1 and CDR2: SGHTA and FQGTGA. V was cut by 5 bases and J by 5 bases, with 12 bases left in between. Here the CDR3 DNA reads TGTGCCAGCAGCCCGGGGCTGACGACCGGGGAGCTGTTTTTT. Translated: CASSPGLTTGELFF.

This clonotype was picked up many times. This sequence joins TRBV20-1 and TRBJ1-1; D is ambiguous. Trimming stripped 5 bases from V and 3 bases from J, with 7 bases between. CDR1 is DFQATT and CDR2 is SNEGSKA in the germline V gene (reference sequence). The CDR3 is made up of 11 amino acids. The CDR3 DNA is TGCAGTGCTGGCTGGGACACTGAAGCTTTCTTT. This sequence encodes CSAGWDTEAFF.

The chain couples TRBV29-1 to TRBJ1-1; D not resolved. The germline CDR1 and CDR2 sequences are SQVTM and ANQGSEA. The CDR3 runs to 12 residues. Deletions cut 3 bases from V and 1 base from J, with 6 bases between. CDR3 DNA: TGCAGCGTTGATGCAGGGAACACTGAAGCTTTCTTT. It yields the protein CSVDAGNTEAFF.

Only a few counts were recorded for this clonotype. V usage is TRBV12-3 or TRBV12-4 and J usage is TRBJ1-2; 9 positions match TRBD1. The CDR3 runs to 15 residues. Losses at the gene ends were 6 bases for V and 7 bases for J; bases not matched to a gene: 12. CDR3 in DNA: TGTGCCAGCAGCCCCCTGGACAGGGGACTCGTTGGCTACACCTTC. It encodes CASSPLDRGLVGYTF.

This clonotype was seen a few times. The CDR3 here is CASSLTSGGGYEQFF. As DNA, the CDR3 is TGTGCCAGCAGCCTCACTAGCGGGGGGGGCTATGAGCAGTTCTTC. The J gene is TRBJ2-1, the V gene TRBV14, with 13 bases aligning to TRBD2. J gave up 8 bases and V 4 bases, and 5 bases lay outside the gene matches. The CDR3 is 15 residues long. Germline CDR1 reads SGHDN; CDR2 reads FVKESK.

This clonotype was detected many times. The chain links TRBV20-1 to TRBJ2-3, with D unclear. Germline CDR1 reads DFQATT; CDR2 reads SNEGSKA (reference sequence). The CDR3 loop spans 14 amino acids. The V gene lost 6 bases and the J gene lost 6 bases, with 19 bases spanning the gap. The CDR3 is CSAPPRGRSDTQYF. Written as DNA, the CDR3 is TGCAGTGCCCCCCCCCGTGGTAGATCGGATACGCAGTATTTT.

The chain is built from TRBV20-1 and TRBJ1-2; D is uncertain. The CDR3 covers 14 residues. The ends were cut back, 0 bases at V and 4 bases at J, with 12 bases in the middle. Germline V gene sequence: CDR1 DFQATT, CDR2 SNEGSKA (reference sequence). The CDR3: CSARDAPFGYGYTF. DNA for the CDR3: TGCAGTGCTAGAGATGCCCCATTTGGCTATGGCTACACCTTC.